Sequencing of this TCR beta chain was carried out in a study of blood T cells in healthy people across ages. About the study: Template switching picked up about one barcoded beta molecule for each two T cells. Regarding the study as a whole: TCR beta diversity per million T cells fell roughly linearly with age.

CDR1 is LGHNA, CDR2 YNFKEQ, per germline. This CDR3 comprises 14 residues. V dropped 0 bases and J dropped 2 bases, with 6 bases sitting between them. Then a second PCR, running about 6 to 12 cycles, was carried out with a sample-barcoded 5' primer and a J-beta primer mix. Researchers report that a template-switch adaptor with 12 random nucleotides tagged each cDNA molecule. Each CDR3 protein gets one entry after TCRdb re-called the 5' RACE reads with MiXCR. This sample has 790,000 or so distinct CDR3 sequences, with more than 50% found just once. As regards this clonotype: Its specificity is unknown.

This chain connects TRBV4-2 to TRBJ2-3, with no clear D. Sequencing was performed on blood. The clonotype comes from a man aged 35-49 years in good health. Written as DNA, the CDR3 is TGTGCCAGCAGCCAAGAAGTTGCCACAGATACGCAGTATTTT. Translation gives CASSQEVATDTQYF.